This TCR beta chain was identified in a study of T cell responses to AZD1222 COVID-19 vaccine. Study outcomes and limitations: Researchers took repertoire samples only after the peak T cell response had come. Spike-specific TCR breadth and depth rose after two AZD1222 doses. The number of AZD1222 recipients seropositive at baseline was only five to seven.

The method was immunoSEQ multiplex PCR; TCRdb's version includes in-frame clones alone and lacks a portion of them. This table holds about 160,000 clones, 94% found once. As regards this clone: Its antigen is not known.

The CDR3 contains 12 residues. The TCR sequence derives from an adult in good health. This material consisted of peripheral blood, taken on day 0 of AZD1222 vaccination. This chain links TRBV21-1 with TRBJ1-5. TRBV21-1 is a known pseudogene. The CDR3 region is CASSKDGQPQHF. The CDR3 DNA reads as TGTGCCAGCAGCAAAGATGGTCAGCCCCAGCATTTT.